This T cell receptor beta chain is drawn from a study of post-analysis software for immune sequencing data. Study overall: Multiple sclerosis in the patients followed relapsing-remitting, secondary progressive and progressive-relapsing courses. Study-level results: In multiple sclerosis, normalized Chao1 diversity was significantly below that of controls. F measure showed strong co-clustering of same-batch samples. Five TRBV segments, including TRBV5-6, TRBV5-1 and TRBV20-1, were more frequent in patients than controls.

Included in the TCR beta cDNA libraries were unique molecular identifiers. Between roughly 1 and 11 million T cells gave rise to some 450,000 cDNA molecules. TCRdb fed the PCR reads into MiXCR, producing one record per CDR3 protein. The data show 750,000 to 950,000 distinct CDR3 sequences, about 50% seen once. J gave up 5 bases and V 4 bases, and 11 bases lay outside the gene matches. The CDR3 consists of 15 residues. In germline, CDR1 is SGHRS, CDR2 YFSETQ. This clonotype was seen a handful of times. What it binds is unknown. The J gene is TRBJ2-5, the V gene TRBV5-1; 7 positions match TRBD2. The sequence derives from a girl between 10 and 17 years old with multiple sclerosis. Material: blood. The CDR3 protein is CASSAVLAVRETQYF. DNA for the CDR3: TGCGCCAGCAGCGCAGTCCTAGCGGTACGGGAGACCCAGTACTTC.